This TCR beta chain comes out of a study of OX40 agonist ivuxolimab in advanced cancers. In the study overall: The mean age was about 61 years, ranging from 23 to 79, with around four fifths of participants male. It was permissible to have had prior anti-PD-1, anti-PD-L1 or anti-CTLA-4 therapy, and about 40% had some. Study-wide findings and caveats: Some patients who did not respond also had low normalized T-cell clonal expansion. The study observed clonal expansion of CD4+ and CD8+ blood T cells by week 6 at 0.1 to 3.0 mg/kg.

In its sample, this clone was seen once. The antigen is undetermined. The assay was immunoSEQ multiplex PCR, and TCRdb's table has in-frame clones only and misses some. The repertoire includes 42,000 or so clones, around 87% of them detected once, and under 40% sits in the top ten. The receptor's source is an adult with an advanced solid tumor such as melanoma, head and neck, liver or kidney cancer. Sample: CD4+ or CD8+ T cells sorted from blood, taken in a trial of the OX40 agonist ivuxolimab.

CDR3 in amino acids: CASSLWQTYEQYF. The DNA of the CDR3 is TGTGCCAGCAGCTTATGGCAGACCTACGAGCAGTACTTC. The chain links TRBV11-2 to TRBJ2-7, with D uncertain. The CDR3 spans 13 residues. CDR1 and CDR2 from the germline V gene are SGHAT and FQNNGV. V was clipped by 2 bases and J by 2 bases, with 7 bases between them.